This T cell receptor beta chain was obtained from a study of a mutant IDH1 vaccine in newly diagnosed glioma. Study-wide background: Investigators started vaccination 4-6 weeks after radiotherapy alone, or with temozolomide cycles. Treated patients had a mean age of roughly 40 years and a 62.5% male, approximately 38% female split. Whole-study findings and limits: Vaccination elicited immune responses in approximately 93% of patients.

This CDR3 has 15 amino acids. Unmatched junction bases numbered 10, after V lost 6 bases and J lost 2 bases. Per germline, CDR1 SQVTM and CDR2 ANQGSEA. Libraries were prepared by immunoSEQ multiplex PCR; TCRdb keeps only in-frame clonotypes and omits some of them. This sample has about 69,000 clones, with approximately 86% found just once. As for time point: week 35, safety follow-up. Vaccinated patients received 300 ug of mutant IDH1 20-mer peptide per dose, with topical imiquimod. Newly diagnosed WHO grade 3 or 4 IDH1-mutant, ATRX-lost astrocytomas were identified in the donors. With regard to this clone: Its antigen is still unknown.

Source: PBMCs, taken from a glioma patient whose treatment included an IDH1 peptide vaccine. This receptor was taken from a man in his thirties or forties with glioma. The rearrangement uses TRBV29-1 and TRBJ2-3, with TRBD2 identical over 8 bases. The CDR3 DNA follows: TGCAGCGTCCGGGGGGTAGCGGGGATCACAGATACGCAGTATTTT. Amino acid sequence: CSVRGVAGITDTQYF.